The text below deals with one TCR beta chain. The antigen is not known. Amplification yielded TCR beta CDR3 regions, with RNA transcripts as the source. During a first-round RT-PCR of the TCR CDR3, the HTBI primer set was used. TCRdb independently ran MiXCR on the multiplex PCR reads; one entry per CDR3 protein. This sample has under 200,000 distinct CDR3 sequences; less than 10% occur once, and the top ten carry approximately 20%. This sample is drawn from a study of T cells in Graves' hyperthyroidism and ophthalmopathy. In the study overall: Peripheral blood samples were taken at initial diagnosis, prior to any treatment. The study's findings and limits: Blood also carried most thyroid clonotypes expanded above 0.001.

Material: blood. This sequence was found in a woman between 18 and 30 years old with Graves' hyperthyroidism that later progressed to Graves' ophthalmopathy.

CDR3 nucleotides: TGTGCCAGCAGTGGTCCCGGGGGGTATGGCTACACCTTC. Protein sequence: CASSGPGGYGYTF. The rearrangement joins TRBV28 to TRBJ1-2; maybe TRBD1 (5 bases). Germline values: CDR1 MDHEN, CDR2 SYDVKM. Trimming removed 5 bases at V and 5 bases at J, with 12 bases between. The CDR3 runs 13 residues.